This TCR beta chain was observed in a study of cytomegalovirus exposure and HLA in healthy donors. PCR involved 60 Vbeta and 13 Jbeta primers. Using immunoSEQ multiplex PCR, the repertoire was profiled, and TCRdb retains in-frame clones only, with some absent. The sample lists 280,000 or so clones; 70% to 90% were seen once. The junction had 1 base not matched to a gene; V was cut back by 5 bases and J by 0 bases. Germline CDR1 and CDR2: SGHNT and YYREEE (reference sequence). CDR3 length: 13 amino acids. In regard to this clone: What it recognizes is unknown.

Whole-study findings and limits: A later analysis reportedly found fewer N-insertions in an Asian-associated ancestry cluster than the roughly 670-donor mean. A few CMV-associated chains proved CMV antigen-specific in vitro. Certain sequence variants were highly shared and formed a cluster, and this cluster was likely a sequencing artifact.

The rearrangement joins TRBV5-4 to TRBJ2-5; 7 nucleotides agree with TRBD2. This sequence was found in a woman under 30 in good health and CMV-seronegative. The sequencing sample was made of PBMCs. CDR3 coding DNA: TGTGCCAGCAGGGGAGGGTACCAAGAGACCCAGTACTTC. This translates into CASRGGYQETQYF.